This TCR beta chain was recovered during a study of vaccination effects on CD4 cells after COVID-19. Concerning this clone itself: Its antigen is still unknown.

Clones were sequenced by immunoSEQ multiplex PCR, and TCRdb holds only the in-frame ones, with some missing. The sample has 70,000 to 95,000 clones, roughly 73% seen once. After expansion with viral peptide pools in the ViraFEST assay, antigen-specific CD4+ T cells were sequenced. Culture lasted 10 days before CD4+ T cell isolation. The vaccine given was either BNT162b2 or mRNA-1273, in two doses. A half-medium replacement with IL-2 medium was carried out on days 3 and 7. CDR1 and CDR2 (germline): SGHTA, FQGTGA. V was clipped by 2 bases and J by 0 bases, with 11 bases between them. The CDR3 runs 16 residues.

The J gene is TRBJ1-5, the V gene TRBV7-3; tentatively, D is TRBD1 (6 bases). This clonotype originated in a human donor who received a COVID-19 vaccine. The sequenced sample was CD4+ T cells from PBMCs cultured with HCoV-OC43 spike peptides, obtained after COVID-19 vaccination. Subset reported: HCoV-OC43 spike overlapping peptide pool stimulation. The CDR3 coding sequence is TGTGCCAGCAGCTTAGCGGCAGGGGATAGCAATCAGCCCCAGCATTTT. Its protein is CASSLAAGDSNQPQHF.